The 24 T cell receptor beta chains below all came from one sample that was sequenced in a study of regulatory T cells in long-lasting Graves disease. Arm-PCR of CDR3 regions with iRepertoire HTBI primers generated TCR beta libraries. One entry per CDR3 protein results from TCRdb running MiXCR on the multiplex PCR reads. This sample has about 530,000 distinct CDR3 sequences; about 16% occur once, and the top ten carry around 25%. As for time point: newly diagnosed GD, antithyroid drugs for less than 3 months. Making the TCR library involved RNA that had been extracted from PBMCs. These same data were also listed under a study on T cells in Graves' hyperthyroidism and ophthalmopathy.

The sample in question was peripheral blood mononuclear cells (PBMCs), obtained at new diagnosis, from a patient treated with antithyroid drugs. Every receptor here comes from a woman aged 35-65 years with Graves disease.

V and J are TRBV2 and TRBJ1-4; tentative D call: TRBD1 (5 bases). The V gene lost 3 bases and the J gene lost 0 bases, with 17 bases spanning the gap. CDR1 is SNHLY, CDR2 FYNNEI, per germline. The CDR3 length is 18 residues. This CDR3 is CASSDLFGLTATNEKLFF. For the CDR3, the DNA is TGTGCCAGCAGTGACCTTTTTGGGTTGACAGCAACTAATGAAAAACTGTTTTTT.

A remark on this clonotype: Its ends do not fully match the called genes, so a read error is possible. The chain uses TRBV4-1 and TRBJ2-3, with a weak D call TRBD2 (5 bases). The CDR3 sequence is 17 residues long. The V gene's germline CDR1 is MGHRA and CDR2 YSYEKL. The CDR3 reads CASSQDKTTPWGDTQYF. The CDR3, as DNA: TGTGCCAGCAGCCAAGATAAGACTACACCCTGGGGAGATACGCAGTATTTT.

Many counts were recorded for this clonotype. The chain recombines TRBV5-1 with TRBJ2-5, with 10 bases that match TRBD2. J gave up 5 bases and V 3 bases, and 7 bases lay outside the gene matches. The V gene's germline CDR1 is SGHRS and CDR2 YFSETQ. The CDR3 runs 15 residues. The CDR3 loop reads CASSSHSGGMETQYF. For the CDR3, the DNA is TGCGCCAGCAGCTCTCATAGCGGGGGGATGGAGACCCAGTACTTC. Based on the CDR3 plus reference TRBV5-1 and TRBJ2-5, the full variable domain is KAGVTQTPRYLIKTRGQQVTLSCSPISGHRSVSWYQQTPGQGLQFLFEYFSETQRNKGNFPGRFSGRQFSNSRSEMNVSTLELGDSALYLCASSSHSGGMETQYFGPGTRLLVL.

This chain joins TRBV20-1 and TRBJ2-7, with D unclear. The V end lost 0 bases, the J end lost 0 bases, and 12 bases lay between the germline ends. CDR1 and CDR2 from the germline V gene are DFQATT and SNEGSKA (reference sequence). The CDR3 is 15 residues long. CDR3 loop: CSAREGPLGSYEQYF. DNA for the CDR3: TGCAGTGCTAGAGAAGGCCCTTTGGGCTCCTACGAGCAGTACTTC.

This clonotype was observed many times. This rearrangement joins TRBV6-1 to TRBJ2-3, with 8 bases fitting TRBD2. CDR1 MNHNS and CDR2 SASEGT come from the germline V gene. Trimming at V came to 2 bases and at J to 2 bases, leaving 3 bases not matched to a gene. This CDR3 spans 15 amino acids. CDR3 nucleotides: TGTGCCAGCAGTGAACGTAGCGGGGACACAGATACGCAGTATTTT. It encodes CASSERSGDTDTQYF.

V and J are TRBV7-6 and TRBJ2-1, with 7 bases matching TRBD2. Losses at the gene ends were 3 bases for V and 3 bases for J; bases not matched to a gene: 11. CDR1 and CDR2 from the germline V gene are SGHVS and FNYEAQ. The CDR3 totals 17 residues. The CDR3 loop reads CASSLEYGLGLYNEQFF. The CDR3 DNA is TGTGCCAGCAGCTTGGAGTACGGACTAGGTCTCTACAATGAGCAGTTCTTC.

At least ten counts were recorded for this clonotype. CDR3 loop: CSAPYPSGGTNEQFF. The DNA of the CDR3 is TGCAGTGCTCCTTACCCTAGCGGGGGGACGAATGAGCAGTTCTTC. The V and J genes are TRBV20-1 and TRBJ2-1; 11 bases are a match to TRBD2. The CDR3 covers 15 residues. The V gene's germline CDR1 is DFQATT and CDR2 SNEGSKA (reference sequence). Trimming removed 5 bases from V and 7 bases from J; junction bases left unmatched: 10.

The chain joins TRBV7-9 to TRBJ2-1; a possible D gene is TRBD2 (5 bases). CDR1 and CDR2 (germline): SEHNR, FQNEAQ (reference sequence). V gave up 5 bases and J gave up 0 bases, with 11 bases separating them. This CDR3 comprises 15 residues. The CDR3 sequence is CASSPHEGSYNEQFF. CDR3 nucleotide sequence: TGTGCCAGCAGCCCACACGAGGGCTCCTACAATGAGCAGTTCTTC.

This sequence joins TRBV20-1 and TRBJ2-2; D gene ambiguous. The CDR3 has 14 amino acids. Germline lookup yields CDR1 DFQATT and CDR2 SNEGSKA (reference sequence). Trimming left V 7 bases short and J 1 base short, with 13 bases between. The CDR3: CSVHSARNTGELFF. The CDR3 DNA sequence: TGCAGTGTCCACAGCGCAAGGAACACCGGGGAGCTGTTTTTT.

This clonotype turned up a few times. The rearrangement joins TRBV7-9 to TRBJ2-2, with 7 nucleotides matching TRBD1. Trimming removed 10 bases from V and 4 bases from J; junction bases left unmatched: 12. Germline assignment: CDR1 SEHNR and CDR2 FQNEAQ (reference sequence). The CDR3 has 15 residues. The CDR3 is CATGTDLPGTGELFF. In nucleotides, the CDR3 is TGTGCCACCGGGACAGACCTCCCGGGCACCGGGGAGCTGTTTTTT.

The chain links TRBV3-1 to TRBJ1-2; D gene unclear. Germline V gene data show CDR1 as LGHDT and CDR2 as YNNKEL (reference sequence). Trimming removed 1 base from V and 0 bases from J, with 9 bases in between. This CDR3 spans 15 amino acids. The CDR3 nucleotides are TGTGCCAGCAGCCAAGTACAGCAAGCTAACTATGGCTACACCTTC. It translates to CASSQVQQANYGYTF.

V gene TRBV6-9 combines with J gene TRBJ2-2; TRBD2 matches at 7 bases. This CDR3 is built from 13 residues. CDR1 and CDR2 from the germline V gene are MNHGY and SVAAGI. Losses at the gene ends were 4 bases for V and 5 bases for J; bases not matched to a gene: 1. The CDR3 DNA is TGTGCCAGCAGTTGGCGGGAGACCGGGGAGCTGTTTTTT. It codes for CASSWRETGELFF.

This clonotype was counted only a few times. The V call is TRBV19, the J call TRBJ2-5; 9 bases are shared with TRBD2. Germline CDR1 and CDR2: LNHDA and SQIVND (reference sequence). V lost 5 bases, J lost 3 bases, and 10 bases stayed unmatched. This CDR3 is 16 amino acids long. CDR3 amino acids: CASSATRTSAEETQYF. Written as DNA, the CDR3 is TGTGCCAGTAGTGCCACTAGGACTAGCGCAGAAGAGACCCAGTACTTC.

This clonotype was detected a few times. This sequence joins TRBV18 and TRBJ1-3, with 7 nucleotides matching TRBD1. The CDR3 has 15 amino acids. Trimming at V came to 1 base and at J to 2 bases, leaving 2 bases not matched to a gene. The germline CDR1 and CDR2 sequences are KGHSH and LQKENI. CDR3 nucleotide sequence: TGTGCCAGCTCACCACGCGGGACAGCTGGAAACACCATATATTTT. Amino acid sequence: CASSPRGTAGNTIYF.

Remarks on this clonotype: With a much larger clone just one base away, this may be a read error. V gene TRBV6-5 combines with J gene TRBJ1-1; D possibly corresponds to TRBD1 (5 bases). This CDR3 is built from 16 residues. V lost 0 bases, J lost 4 bases, and 15 bases lay in between. Germline loops: CDR1 MNHEY, CDR2 SVGAGI. The CDR3 coding sequence is TGTGCCAGCAGTTACTCGTTGGGGACGGGGATCACTGAAGCTTTCTTT. Protein product: CASSYSLGTGITEAFF.

The chain is built from TRBV5-1 and TRBJ2-2; tentative D call: TRBD2 (5 bases). In germline, CDR1 is SGHRS, CDR2 YFSETQ. This CDR3 is built from 14 residues. V was shortened by 3 bases and J by 6 bases, with 12 bases between the two germline ends. The CDR3, as DNA: TGCGCCAGCAGCTCCACAGCCGGGGCCGGGGAGCTGTTTTTT. Translated, it gives CASSSTAGAGELFF.

This clonotype has a handful of counts. The chain combines TRBV7-8 with TRBJ2-2; D perhaps matches TRBD1 (5 bases). This CDR3 comprises 12 residues. Germline-derived CDR1 and CDR2 are SGHVS and FQNEAQ. Deletions cut 0 bases from V and 11 bases from J, with 7 bases between. CDR3 amino acids: CASSLAGAELFF. The DNA for the CDR3 is TGTGCCAGCAGCTTAGCAGGGGCTGAGCTGTTTTTT.

This clonotype has at least ten counts. The V gene is TRBV20-1, the J gene TRBJ2-3; D is undetermined. Trimming cost V 5 bases and J 6 bases, with 12 bases left between them. Germline values: CDR1 DFQATT, CDR2 SNEGSKA (reference sequence). The CDR3 loop spans 12 amino acids. The CDR3 DNA follows: TGCAGTGCTTCTACCGTTCGCGATACGCAGTATTTT. Its translation is CSASTVRDTQYF.

The chain carries TRBV11-2 and TRBJ2-7, with D unclear. V shed 5 bases and J shed 7 bases, with 15 bases lying between them. The CDR3 extends over 13 amino acids. CDR1 is SGHAT, CDR2 FQNNGV, per germline. The CDR3 sequence: CASSKESFGEQYF. As DNA, the CDR3 is TGTGCCAGCAGCAAGGAGTCTTTTGGGGAGCAGTACTTC.

This clonotype has more than one count but fewer than ten. This sequence joins TRBV5-5 and TRBJ1-6, with 10 bases that match TRBD1. V gave up 0 bases and J gave up 11 bases; unmatched junction bases: 11. This CDR3 has 17 amino acids. Germline V CDR1 and CDR2: SGHKS, YYEKEE (reference sequence). The CDR3 spells CASSLVLGDRGFAPLHF. In nucleotides, the CDR3 is TGTGCCAGCAGCTTGGTGTTGGGGGACAGGGGTTTTGCACCCCTCCACTTT. Full variable domain (rest looked up from reference TRBV5-5 and TRBJ1-6): DAGVTQSPTHLIKTRGQQVTLRCSPISGHKSVSWYQQVLGQGPQFIFQYYEKEERGRGNFPDRFSARQFPNYSSELNVNALLLGDSALYLCASSLVLGDRGFAPLHFGNGTRLTVT.

This clonotype was seen many times. V gene TRBV14 combines with J gene TRBJ1-3; D uncertain. This CDR3 is 11 amino acids long. Germline lookup yields CDR1 SGHDN and CDR2 FVKESK. Trimming shortened V by 3 bases and J by 4 bases, and 1 base separated the two germline ends. CDR3 nucleotide sequence: TGTGCCAGCAGCCAGGGAAACACCATATATTTT. Residues: CASSQGNTIYF. The whole variable domain, filled in from reference TRBV14 and TRBJ1-3, reads EAGVTQFPSHSVIEKGQTVTLRCDPISGHDNLYWYRRVMGKEIKFLLHFVKESKQDESGMPNNRFLAERTGGTYSTLKVQPAELEDSGVYFCASSQGNTIYFGEGSWLTVV.

This clonotype was seen repeatedly, ten times or more. The rearrangement joins TRBV18 to TRBJ2-7; D possibly matches TRBD1 or TRBD2 (5 bases each). The CDR3 length is 14 residues. Looked up from germline, CDR1 is KGHSH and CDR2 is LQKENI. V was trimmed by 5 bases and J by 1 base, leaving 12 bases between them. CDR3 sequence reads: CASSVRDGSYEQYF. The CDR3 DNA follows: TGTGCCAGCTCAGTCCGGGACGGTTCCTACGAGCAGTACTTC. Full variable domain (rest looked up from reference TRBV18 and TRBJ2-7): NAGVMQNPRHLVRRRGQEARLRCSPMKGHSHVYWYRQLPEEGLKFMVYLQKENIIDESGMPKERFSAEFPKEGPSILRIQQVVRGDSAAYFCASSVRDGSYEQYFGPGTRLTVT.

As concerns this clonotype: This could be a read error, since a much larger clone is one nucleotide away. The CDR3 carries no conserved terminal phenylalanine or tryptophan, so it likely arises from a read error. The CDR3: CASGQTGDTQYL. The CDR3 DNA sequence: TGCGCCAGCGGTCAGACTGGGGATACGCAGTATCTT. The chain links TRBV5-1 to TRBJ2-3; D gene ambiguous. The CDR3 sequence is 12 residues long. Germline loops: CDR1 SGHRS, CDR2 YFSETQ. Between the trimmed V and J ends, which lost 7 bases and 6 bases, there was a span of 12 bases.

The CDR3 protein is CASSYYRAGGEQFF. CDR3 nucleotide sequence: TGTGCCAGCAGTTACTACCGGGCAGGGGGTGAGCAGTTCTTC. V is TRBV6-5 and J is TRBJ2-1; TRBD1 agrees at 7 bases. Germline CDR1 and CDR2: MNHEY and SVGAGI. J lost 9 bases, V lost 1 base, and 6 bases had no gene match. CDR3 length: 14 amino acids.